These 15 T cell receptor beta chains came from one sample sequenced in a study of T cell repertoires in cytomegalovirus infection. Each CDR3 protein is one row after TCRdb ran MiXCR on the reads. The data contain about 490,000 distinct CDR3 sequences, 11% of them seen just once; the ten biggest clones take up roughly 10%. Sequencing input: PBMCs. Every receptor here comes from a human donor in good health (CMV status not recorded). Some clones in this sample may be carry-over from other donors' samples.

CDR3 sequence: CSARGSTGGEAFF. In DNA, the CDR3 is TGCAGTGCTAGAGGGTCGACAGGGGGTGAAGCTTTCTTT. The V gene is TRBV20-1, the J gene TRBJ1-1; TRBD1 matches 9 bases. Germline CDR1 reads DFQATT; CDR2 reads SNEGSKA (reference sequence). V was pared by 1 base and J by 7 bases, with 4 bases of the junction left unmatched. The CDR3 totals 13 residues.

This chain links TRBV6-5 with TRBJ1-6; no clear D gene. Germline assignment: CDR1 MNHEY and CDR2 SVGAGI. CDR3 length equals 16 residues. V was shortened by 0 bases and J by 7 bases, with 13 bases between the two germline ends. The CDR3 protein is CASSYSMVSGNSPLHF. The CDR3 DNA is TGTGCCAGCAGTTACTCGATGGTGTCAGGCAATTCACCCCTCCACTTT.

At least ten counts were recorded for this clonotype. This chain connects TRBV25-1 to TRBJ2-1; D possibly matches TRBD1 or TRBD2 (6 bases each). The V and J ends lost 2 bases and 6 bases respectively, with 14 bases between them. This CDR3 comprises 15 residues. The germline V gene encodes CDR1 MGHDK and CDR2 SYGVNS. The CDR3 here is CASSERGERRNEQFF. The DNA for the CDR3 is TGTGCCAGCAGTGAAAGGGGGGAAAGGCGCAATGAGCAGTTCTTC.

The rearrangement uses TRBV25-1 and TRBJ2-5; D is perhaps TRBD2 (5 bases). The CDR3 has 13 amino acids. V lost 2 bases, J lost 2 bases, and 6 bases lay in between. Germline V CDR1 and CDR2: MGHDK, SYGVNS. CDR3 coding DNA: TGTGCCAGCAGTGAACGGGGACAAGAGACCCAGTACTTC. It yields the protein CASSERGQETQYF. Drawing the rest from reference TRBV25-1 and TRBJ2-5, the complete variable domain is EADIYQTPRYLVIGTGKKITLECSQTMGHDKMYWYQQDPGMELHLIHYSYGVNSTEKGDLSSESTVSRIRTEHFPLTLESARPSHTSQYLCASSERGQETQYFGPGTRLLVL.

This rearrangement joins TRBV19 to TRBJ2-5, with TRBD2 identical over 12 bases. The V and J ends lost 6 bases and 0 bases, in that order; junction bases with no gene match: 2. Germline V gene data show CDR1 as LNHDA and CDR2 as SQIVND (reference sequence). The CDR3 spans 15 residues. The CDR3 spells CASRRTSGDQETQYF. CDR3 nucleotides: TGTGCCAGTAGGAGGACTAGCGGGGACCAAGAGACCCAGTACTTC.

This clonotype was counted ten times or more. The chain joins TRBV19 to TRBJ1-5, with a weak D call TRBD1 (5 bases). Germline V gene data show CDR1 as LNHDA and CDR2 as SQIVND (reference sequence). Deletions cut 5 bases from V and 0 bases from J, with 14 bases between. The CDR3 totals 16 residues. CDR3 nucleotide sequence: TGTGCCAGTAGTCCAATCCCGACAGCTAGCAATCAGCCCCAGCATTTT. It specifies CASSPIPTASNQPQHF.

This clonotype occurred many times. The rearrangement uses TRBV12-3 or TRBV12-4 and TRBJ2-7, with 7 bases aligning to TRBD1. CDR3 length equals 15 residues. V gave up 3 bases and J gave up 2 bases; unmatched junction bases: 7. CDR3 protein: CASSFGDSPTYEQYF. The CDR3 DNA sequence: TGTGCCAGCAGTTTTGGGGACAGCCCGACCTACGAGCAGTACTTC.

The genes are TRBV24-1 and TRBJ1-4; a possible D gene is TRBD1 (5 bases). The CDR3 is made up of 12 amino acids. The germline V and J ends were trimmed by 3 bases and 8 bases, with 6 bases remaining between them. Germline assignment: CDR1 KGHDR and CDR2 SFDVKD. In DNA, the CDR3 is TGTGCCACCAGTGATCCAGGGGAAAAACTGTTTTTT. This gives the protein CATSDPGEKLFF.

The gene calls are TRBV12-3 or TRBV12-4 and TRBJ1-1; D not resolved. The V end lost 7 bases, the J end lost 5 bases, and 17 bases lay between the germline ends. This CDR3 comprises 14 residues. CDR3 amino acids: CASTSVRVGTEAFF. CDR3 DNA sequence: TGTGCCAGCACCTCGGTACGGGTGGGGACTGAAGCTTTCTTT.

This clonotype has ten or more counts. This chain connects TRBV19 to TRBJ1-3; D is unclear. CDR1 and CDR2 from the germline V gene are LNHDA and SQIVND (reference sequence). The CDR3 loop spans 13 amino acids. Trimming cost V 5 bases and J 6 bases, with 11 bases left between them. The chain's CDR3 is CASSPLEVNTIYF. The CDR3, as DNA: TGTGCCAGTAGTCCGCTGGAGGTAAACACCATATATTTT.

This chain uses TRBV18 with TRBJ2-1; D is undetermined. CDR3 length: 14 amino acids. Germline CDR1 is KGHSH and CDR2 is LQKENI. V was shortened by 1 base and J by 5 bases, with 9 bases between the two germline ends. CDR3 region: CASSPRTLHNEQFF. CDR3 DNA: TGTGCCAGCTCACCACGGACCCTCCACAATGAGCAGTTCTTC. Full variable domain (rest looked up from reference TRBV18 and TRBJ2-1): NAGVMQNPRHLVRRRGQEARLRCSPMKGHSHVYWYRQLPEEGLKFMVYLQKENIIDESGMPKERFSAEFPKEGPSILRIQQVVRGDSAAYFCASSPRTLHNEQFFGPGTRLTVL.

This clonotype has at least ten counts. The chain recombines TRBV10-1 with TRBJ2-5; no definite D call. This CDR3 spans 13 amino acids. Germline CDR1 WNHNN, CDR2 SYGVQD (reference sequence). V dropped 2 bases and J dropped 0 bases, with 4 bases sitting between them. In DNA, the CDR3 is TGCGCCAGCAGTGAGGGACACCAAGAGACCCAGTACTTC. Its translation: CASSEGHQETQYF.

This clonotype has just a few counts. The rearrangement uses TRBV19 and TRBJ2-1, with 9 nucleotides matching TRBD1. CDR3 length: 14 amino acids. In germline, CDR1 is LNHDA, CDR2 SQIVND (reference sequence). With 7 bases clipped from V and 3 bases from J, the junction kept 4 bases outside the gene matches. The CDR3 sequence is CASKMTGGYNEQFF. The CDR3 DNA follows: TGTGCCAGTAAGATGACAGGGGGCTACAATGAGCAGTTCTTC.

V is TRBV2 and J is TRBJ1-2, with a tentative D call TRBD1 (6 bases). This CDR3 has 14 residues. V shed 5 bases and J shed 4 bases, with 14 bases lying between them. The germline CDR1 and CDR2 sequences are SNHLY and FYNNEI. CDR3 protein: CASSSDRGAYGYTF. Written as DNA, the CDR3 is TGTGCCAGCAGTAGTGATAGGGGGGCCTATGGCTACACCTTC.

In this sample, this clonotype turned up many times. The chain couples TRBV12-3 or TRBV12-4 to TRBJ2-2; D remains ambiguous. V shed 6 bases and J shed 3 bases, with 5 bases lying between them. This CDR3 spans 12 amino acids. The CDR3 is CASSPDTGELFF. The CDR3 DNA reads as TGTGCCAGCAGCCCGGACACCGGGGAGCTGTTTTTT.